Below are 10 T cell receptor beta chains sequenced from a single sample in a study of blood T cell repertoires in COVID-19. Libraries were prepared by immunoSEQ multiplex PCR; TCRdb keeps only in-frame clonotypes and omits some of them. The sample comprises around 390,000 clones, just under 90% of which are singletons, and approximately 9.3% rests with the top ten. Material: PBMCs or T cells enriched from blood (not recorded which). These receptors were taken from a woman between 45 and 60 years old who had recovered from COVID-19.

V is TRBV18 and J is TRBJ2-7, with D possibly being TRBD1 (5 bases). V shed 8 bases and J shed 1 base, with 6 bases lying between them. The CDR3 has 11 amino acids. Per germline, CDR1 KGHSH and CDR2 LQKENI. The CDR3 sequence is CASAGSYEQYF. The CDR3 DNA follows: TGTGCCAGCGCAGGGTCCTACGAGCAGTACTTC.

The chain recombines TRBV12-3 or TRBV12-4 with TRBJ1-1; perhaps TRBD1 as D (6 bases). There are 12 residues in the CDR3. V was cut by 7 bases and J by 1 base, with 7 bases left in between. This CDR3 is CASTGANTEAFF. CDR3 bases: TGTGCCAGCACAGGGGCGAACACTGAAGCTTTCTTT.

This clone was detected a few times. The chain uses TRBV28 and TRBJ1-2; D gene uncertain. Germline loops: CDR1 MDHEN, CDR2 SYDVKM. The CDR3 has 12 amino acids. With 6 bases removed from V and 6 bases from J, the gap between germline ends came to 11 bases. The CDR3 protein is CASRTIKDGYTF. The CDR3 region has the DNA TGTGCCAGCAGGACTATTAAGGATGGCTACACCTTC.

Concerning this clone itself: The sample holds other DNA sequences that translate to the same CDR3. The chain links TRBV2 to TRBJ1-5; D gene ambiguous. Trimming pared 4 bases from V and 6 bases from J, leaving 4 bases between. CDR1 and CDR2 (germline): SNHLY, FYNNEI. The CDR3 totals 11 residues. CDR3 protein: CASSAGQPQHF. The DNA of the CDR3 is TGTGCCAGCAGTGCCGGTCAGCCCCAGCATTTT.

There are a few counts of this clone. The chain combines TRBV2 with TRBJ1-2; unclear D gene. Trimming cost V 1 base and J 4 bases, with 7 bases left between them. Per the germline V gene, CDR1 is SNHLY and CDR2 is FYNNEI. This CDR3 is 13 amino acids long. This CDR3 reads CASSEGAGYGYTF. The CDR3 DNA is TGTGCCAGCAGTGAAGGGGCAGGCTATGGCTACACCTTC.

This clone has a handful of counts. V is TRBV5-1 and J is TRBJ2-5; possibly TRBD2 for D (5 bases). The V gene lost 1 base and the J gene lost 4 bases, with 17 bases spanning the gap. CDR1 and CDR2 (germline): SGHRS, YFSETQ. The CDR3 length is 16 residues. The CDR3 reads CASSLFSPGRGETQYF. As DNA, the CDR3 is TGCGCCAGCAGCTTGTTTTCTCCCGGCCGGGGAGAGACCCAGTACTTC.

This chain links TRBV16 with TRBJ1-2, with TRBD1 matching over 9 bases. CDR1 and CDR2 from the germline V gene are KGHSY and FQNENV. The V and J ends lost 2 bases and 8 bases, in that order; junction bases with no gene match: 3. The CDR3 totals 13 residues. The CDR3 protein is CASSQTGGNGYTF. The CDR3 DNA follows: TGTGCCAGCAGCCAAACAGGGGGCAACGGCTACACCTTC. The full variable domain, its missing parts supplied by reference TRBV16 and TRBJ1-2, is GEEVAQTPKHLVRGEGQKAKLYCAPIKGHSYVFWYQQVLKNEFKFLISFQNENVFDETGMPKERFSAKCLPNSPCSLEIQATKLEDSAVYFCASSQTGGNGYTFGSGTRLTVV.

This chain joins TRBV12-3 or TRBV12-4 and TRBJ1-5; D is unresolved. V was clipped by 3 bases and J by 5 bases, with 5 bases between them. This CDR3 contains 12 residues. In DNA, the CDR3 is TGTGCCAGCAGTTTTGGAGATCAGCCCCAGCATTTT. Translated: CASSFGDQPQHF.

The chain is built from TRBV11-2 and TRBJ1-1; tentatively, D is TRBD1 (6 bases). V was clipped by 9 bases and J by 2 bases, with 16 bases between them. The V gene's germline CDR1 is SGHAT and CDR2 FQNNGV. This CDR3 is 14 amino acids long. CDR3 loop: CASGGLVANTEAFF. The CDR3 nucleotides are TGTGCCAGTGGGGGCTTGGTCGCAAACACTGAAGCTTTCTTT.

This clone showed up just once. The rearrangement links TRBV28 to TRBJ2-7; TRBD1 agrees at 8 bases. CDR1 and CDR2 from the germline V gene are MDHEN and SYDVKM. Trimming cost V 6 bases and J 2 bases; bases outside gene matches: 6. CDR3 length: 14 residues. The CDR3 loop reads CASSGQGGAYEQYF. CDR3 sequence (DNA): TGTGCCAGCAGCGGACAGGGAGGAGCCTACGAGCAGTACTTC.